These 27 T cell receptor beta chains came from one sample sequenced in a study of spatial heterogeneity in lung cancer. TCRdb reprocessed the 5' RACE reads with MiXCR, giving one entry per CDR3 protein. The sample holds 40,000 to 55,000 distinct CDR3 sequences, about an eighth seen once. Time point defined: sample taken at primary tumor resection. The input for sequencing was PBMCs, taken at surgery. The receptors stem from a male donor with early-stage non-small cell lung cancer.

The CDR3 protein is CASRKLGGNTEAFF. For the CDR3, the DNA is TGTGCCAGTAGGAAACTGGGCGGGAACACTGAAGCTTTCTTT. The chain carries TRBV19 and TRBJ1-1; D is unclear. The V gene's germline CDR1 is LNHDA and CDR2 SQIVND (reference sequence). The CDR3 contains 14 residues. Deletions cut 6 bases from V and 1 base from J, with 12 bases between.

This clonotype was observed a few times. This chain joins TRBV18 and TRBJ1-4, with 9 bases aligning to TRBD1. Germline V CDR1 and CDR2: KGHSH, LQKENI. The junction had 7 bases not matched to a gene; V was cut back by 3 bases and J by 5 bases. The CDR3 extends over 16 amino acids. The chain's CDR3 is CASSPPTGTGNEKLFF. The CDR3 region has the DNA TGTGCCAGCTCACCGCCAACCGGGACAGGGAATGAAAAACTGTTTTTT.

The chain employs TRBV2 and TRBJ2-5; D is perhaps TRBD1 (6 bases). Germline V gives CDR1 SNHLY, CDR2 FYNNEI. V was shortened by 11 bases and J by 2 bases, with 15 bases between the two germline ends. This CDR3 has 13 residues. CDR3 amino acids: CAGSIQGQETQYF. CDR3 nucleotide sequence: TGTGCCGGATCGATACAGGGACAAGAGACCCAGTACTTC. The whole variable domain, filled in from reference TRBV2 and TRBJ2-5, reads EPEVTQTPSHQVTQMGQEVILRCVPISNHLYFYWYRQILGQKVEFLVSFYNNEISEKSEIFDDQFSVERPDGSNFTLKIRSTKLEDSAMYFCAGSIQGQETQYFGPGTRLLVL.

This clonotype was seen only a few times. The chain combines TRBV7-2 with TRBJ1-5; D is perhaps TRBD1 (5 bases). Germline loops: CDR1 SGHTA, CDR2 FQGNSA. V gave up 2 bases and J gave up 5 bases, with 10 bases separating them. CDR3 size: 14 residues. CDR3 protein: CASSLMGRDQPQHF. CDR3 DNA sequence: TGTGCCAGCAGCTTAATGGGCAGGGATCAGCCCCAGCATTTT.

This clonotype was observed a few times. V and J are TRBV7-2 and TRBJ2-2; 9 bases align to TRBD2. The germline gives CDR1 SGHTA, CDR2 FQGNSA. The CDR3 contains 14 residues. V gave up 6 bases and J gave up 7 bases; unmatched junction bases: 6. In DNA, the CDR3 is TGTGCCAGCAGGGCCGGGACTAGCAGCGGGGAGCTGTTTTTT. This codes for CASRAGTSSGELFF. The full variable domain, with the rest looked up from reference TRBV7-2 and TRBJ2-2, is GAGVSQSPSNKVTEKGKDVELRCDPISGHTALYWYRQSLGQGLEFLIYFQGNSAPDKSGLPSDRFSAERTGGSVSTLTIQRTQQEDSAVYLCASRAGTSSGELFFGEGSRLTVL.

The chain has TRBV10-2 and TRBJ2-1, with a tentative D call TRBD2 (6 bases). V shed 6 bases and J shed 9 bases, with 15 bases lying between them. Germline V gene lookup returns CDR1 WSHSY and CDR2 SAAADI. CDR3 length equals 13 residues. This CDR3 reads CASSQRARGEQFF. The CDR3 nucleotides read TGCGCCAGCAGCCAGCGGGCCCGAGGTGAGCAGTTCTTC.

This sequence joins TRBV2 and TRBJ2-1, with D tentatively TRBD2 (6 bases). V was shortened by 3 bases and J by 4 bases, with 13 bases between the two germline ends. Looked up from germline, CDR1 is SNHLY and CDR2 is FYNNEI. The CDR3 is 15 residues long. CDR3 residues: CASSEGGGWYNEQFF. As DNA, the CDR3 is TGTGCCAGCAGTGAGGGTGGAGGGTGGTACAATGAGCAGTTCTTC.

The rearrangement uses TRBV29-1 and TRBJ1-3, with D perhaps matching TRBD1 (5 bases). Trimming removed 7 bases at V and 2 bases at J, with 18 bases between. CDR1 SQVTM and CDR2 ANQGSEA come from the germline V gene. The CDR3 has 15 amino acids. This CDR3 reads CSARRGESAGNTIYF. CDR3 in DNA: TGCAGCGCCCGGAGAGGGGAAAGTGCTGGAAACACCATATATTTT.

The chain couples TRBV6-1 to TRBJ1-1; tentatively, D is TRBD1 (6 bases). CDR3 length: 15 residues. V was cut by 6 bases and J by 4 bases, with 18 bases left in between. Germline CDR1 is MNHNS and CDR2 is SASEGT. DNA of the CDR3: TGTGCCAGCAGCCCCCGGGGGACATCAGGCACTGAAGCTTTCTTT. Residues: CASSPRGTSGTEAFF.

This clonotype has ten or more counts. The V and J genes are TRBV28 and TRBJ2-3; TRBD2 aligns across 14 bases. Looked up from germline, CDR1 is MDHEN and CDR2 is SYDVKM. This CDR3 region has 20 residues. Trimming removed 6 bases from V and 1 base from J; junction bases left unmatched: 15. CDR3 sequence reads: CASRPLRGLAGAKGTDTQYF. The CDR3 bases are TGTGCCAGCAGACCCCTACGGGGACTAGCGGGAGCGAAGGGCACAGATACGCAGTATTTT.

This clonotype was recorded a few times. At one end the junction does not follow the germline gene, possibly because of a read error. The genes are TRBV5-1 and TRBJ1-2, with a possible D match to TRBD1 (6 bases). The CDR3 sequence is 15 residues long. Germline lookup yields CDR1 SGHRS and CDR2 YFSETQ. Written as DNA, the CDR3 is TGCGCCAGCAGCCCAGGACAGCTCGCTAACCATGGCTACACCTTC. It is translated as CASSPGQLANHGYTF.

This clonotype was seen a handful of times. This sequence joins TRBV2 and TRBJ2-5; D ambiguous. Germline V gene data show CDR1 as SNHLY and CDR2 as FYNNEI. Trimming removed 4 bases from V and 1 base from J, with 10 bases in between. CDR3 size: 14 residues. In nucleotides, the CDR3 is TGTGCCAGCAGTGCGGCCGGTAGCCAAGAGACCCAGTACTTC. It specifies CASSAAGSQETQYF.

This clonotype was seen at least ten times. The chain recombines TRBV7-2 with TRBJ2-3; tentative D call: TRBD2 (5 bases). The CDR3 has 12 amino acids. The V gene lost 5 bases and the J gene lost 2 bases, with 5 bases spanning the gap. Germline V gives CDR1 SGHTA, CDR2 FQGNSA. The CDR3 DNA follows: TGTGCCAGCAGCCGGGACACAGATACGCAGTATTTT. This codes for CASSRDTDTQYF.

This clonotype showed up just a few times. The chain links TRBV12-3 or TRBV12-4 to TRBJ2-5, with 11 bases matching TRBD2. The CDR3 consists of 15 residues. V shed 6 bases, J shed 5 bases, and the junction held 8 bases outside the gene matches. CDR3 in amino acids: CASSALTSGIETQYF. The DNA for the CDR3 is TGTGCCAGCAGCGCCCTGACTAGCGGGATTGAGACCCAGTACTTC.

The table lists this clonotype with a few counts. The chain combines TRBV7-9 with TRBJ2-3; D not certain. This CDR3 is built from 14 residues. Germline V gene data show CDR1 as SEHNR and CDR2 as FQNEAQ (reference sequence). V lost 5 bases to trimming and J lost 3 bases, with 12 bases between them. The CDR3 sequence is CASSPRTQTDTQYF. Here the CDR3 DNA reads TGTGCCAGCAGCCCCCGGACGCAAACAGATACGCAGTATTTT.

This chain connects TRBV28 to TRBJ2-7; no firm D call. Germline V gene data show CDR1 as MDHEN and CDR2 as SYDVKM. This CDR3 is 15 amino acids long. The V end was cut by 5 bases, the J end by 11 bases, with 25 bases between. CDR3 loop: CASSPTQAGGLREYF. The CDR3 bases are TGTGCCAGCAGTCCGACCCAAGCCGGCGGTCTTAGAGAGTACTTC.

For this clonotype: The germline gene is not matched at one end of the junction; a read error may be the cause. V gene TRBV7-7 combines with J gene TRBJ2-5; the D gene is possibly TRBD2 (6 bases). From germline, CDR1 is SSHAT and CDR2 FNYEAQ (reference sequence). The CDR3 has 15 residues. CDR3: CASSLQGGGGETQYF. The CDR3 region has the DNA TGTGCTAGCAGTCTGCAGGGAGGCGGCGGAGAGACCCAGTACTTC. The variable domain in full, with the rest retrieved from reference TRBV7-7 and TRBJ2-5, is GAGVSQSPRYKVTKRGQDVTLRCDPISSHATLYWYQQALGQGPEFLTYFNYEAQPDKSGLPSDRFSAERPEGSISTLTIQRTEQRDSAMYRCASSLQGGGGETQYFGPGTRLLVL.

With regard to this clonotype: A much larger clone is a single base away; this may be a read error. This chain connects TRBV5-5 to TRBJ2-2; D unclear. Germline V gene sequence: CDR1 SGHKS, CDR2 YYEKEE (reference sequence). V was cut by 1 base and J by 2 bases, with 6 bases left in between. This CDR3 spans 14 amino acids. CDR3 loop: CASSLSSNTGELFF. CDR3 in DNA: TGTGCCAGCAGCTTGAGTTCTAACACCGGGGAGCTGTTTTTT.

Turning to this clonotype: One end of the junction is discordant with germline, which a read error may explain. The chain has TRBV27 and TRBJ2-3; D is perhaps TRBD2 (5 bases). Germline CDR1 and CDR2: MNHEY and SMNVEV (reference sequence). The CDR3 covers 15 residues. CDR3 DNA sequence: TGTGCCAGCAGTTTAAACCGGGGAGACACAGATACGAAGTATTTT. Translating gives CASSLNRGDTDTKYF.

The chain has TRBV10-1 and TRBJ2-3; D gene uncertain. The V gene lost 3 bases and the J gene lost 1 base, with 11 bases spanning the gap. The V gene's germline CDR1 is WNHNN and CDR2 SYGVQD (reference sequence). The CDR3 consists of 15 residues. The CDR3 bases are TGCGCCAGCAGTGATCAGGTACAAGGCACAGATACGCAGTATTTT. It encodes CASSDQVQGTDTQYF.

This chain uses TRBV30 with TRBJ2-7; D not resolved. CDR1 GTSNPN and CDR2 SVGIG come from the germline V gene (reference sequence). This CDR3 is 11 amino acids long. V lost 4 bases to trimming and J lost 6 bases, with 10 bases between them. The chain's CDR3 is CAWTVKTEQYF. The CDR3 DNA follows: TGTGCCTGGACAGTGAAGACCGAGCAGTACTTC.

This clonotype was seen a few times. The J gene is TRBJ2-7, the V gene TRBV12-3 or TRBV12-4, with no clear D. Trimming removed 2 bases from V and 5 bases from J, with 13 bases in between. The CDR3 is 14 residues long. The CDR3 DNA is TGTGCCAGCAGTTTAATGGAAGGGTCCCACGAGCAGTACTTC. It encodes CASSLMEGSHEQYF.

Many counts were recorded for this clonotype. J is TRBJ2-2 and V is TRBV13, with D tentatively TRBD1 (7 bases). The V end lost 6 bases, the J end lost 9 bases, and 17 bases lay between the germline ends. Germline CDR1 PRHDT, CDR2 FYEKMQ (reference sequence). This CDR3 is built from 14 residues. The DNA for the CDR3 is TGTGCCAGCAGGCACAGGGGAGGAGACAGGGAGCTGTTTTTT. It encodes CASRHRGGDRELFF.

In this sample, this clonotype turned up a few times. CDR3 residues: CASSQRGGLLTYEQYF. For the CDR3, the DNA is TGCGCCAGCAGCCAAAGGGGGGGCCTCCTAACCTACGAGCAGTACTTC. The chain links TRBV4-1 to TRBJ2-7; maybe TRBD2 (7 bases). This CDR3 has 16 amino acids. The V gene's germline CDR1 is MGHRA and CDR2 YSYEKL. V lost 2 bases and J 2 bases, leaving 16 bases between the germline ends.

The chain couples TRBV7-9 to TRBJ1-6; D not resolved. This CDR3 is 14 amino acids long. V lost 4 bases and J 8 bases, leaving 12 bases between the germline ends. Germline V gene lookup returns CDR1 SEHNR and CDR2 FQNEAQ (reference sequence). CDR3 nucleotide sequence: TGTGCCAGCAGCTCAGGCTTAAGGGATTCACCCCTCCACTTT. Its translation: CASSSGLRDSPLHF.

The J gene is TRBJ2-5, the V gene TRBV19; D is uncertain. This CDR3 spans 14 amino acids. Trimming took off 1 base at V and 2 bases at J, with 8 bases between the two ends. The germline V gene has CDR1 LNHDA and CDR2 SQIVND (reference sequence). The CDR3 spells CASSIGRAQETQYF. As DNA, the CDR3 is TGTGCCAGTAGTATAGGCCGGGCTCAAGAGACCCAGTACTTC.

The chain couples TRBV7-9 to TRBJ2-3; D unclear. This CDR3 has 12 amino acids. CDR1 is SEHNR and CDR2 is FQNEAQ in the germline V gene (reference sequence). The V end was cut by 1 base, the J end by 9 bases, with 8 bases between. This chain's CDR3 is CASSLEMGTQYF. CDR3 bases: TGTGCCAGCAGCTTAGAGATGGGCACGCAGTATTTT.